The 31 T cell receptor beta chains reported below all come from one sample, sequenced in a study of T cell responses to AZD1222 COVID-19 vaccine. Sequenced by immunoSEQ multiplex PCR; TCRdb stores in-frame clones only, minus some. The data show about 140,000 clones, roughly 85% seen once. Source: peripheral blood, taken 28 days after the second dose of the MenACWY control vaccine. Source of these receptors: an adult who received the MenACWY meningococcal vaccine as a control.

The CDR3 DNA reads as TGTGCCAGCAGCTTCGATCTGTCCGGGCTTAGCACAGATACGCAGTATTTT. This gives the protein CASSFDLSGLSTDTQYF. This chain connects TRBV11-3 to TRBJ2-3, with D uncertain. V was trimmed by 3 bases and J by 0 bases, leaving 16 bases between them. CDR3 size: 17 residues. Germline lookup yields CDR1 SGHNT and CDR2 YENEEA. Complete variable domain (other parts from reference TRBV11-3 and TRBJ2-3): EAGVVQSPRYKIIEKKQPVAFWCNPISGHNTLYWYLQNLGQGPELLIRYENEEAVDDSQLPKDRFSAERLKGVDSTLKIQPAELGDSAVYLCASSFDLSGLSTDTQYFGPGTRLTVL.

This sequence joins TRBV28 and TRBJ1-3; D is undetermined. V was shortened by 7 bases and J by 2 bases, with 12 bases between the two germline ends. The V gene's germline CDR1 is MDHEN and CDR2 SYDVKM. The CDR3 totals 14 residues. Written as DNA, the CDR3 is TGTGCCAGCACCCCCCAGGTCCCTGGAAACACCATATATTTT. Translating it yields CASTPQVPGNTIYF.

The chain has TRBV6-5 and TRBJ2-3, with 8 bases identical to TRBD2. Germline V gene data show CDR1 as MNHEY and CDR2 as SVGAGI. The CDR3 runs to 14 residues. The trim removed 0 bases at V and 6 bases at J, leaving 2 bases unmatched. CDR3: CASSYSRGGDTQYF. CDR3 DNA: TGTGCCAGCAGTTACTCCCGGGGGGGCGATACGCAGTATTTT.

V usage is TRBV11-2 and J usage is TRBJ2-3; TRBD2 agrees at 7 bases. The CDR3 contains 17 residues. J was trimmed by 2 bases and V by 5 bases; bases with no gene match: 13. The germline V gene encodes CDR1 SGHAT and CDR2 FQNNGV. CDR3: CASSHPRSGVLTDTQYF. As DNA, the CDR3 is TGTGCCAGCAGCCACCCTCGGAGCGGGGTCCTCACAGATACGCAGTATTTT.

In DNA form, the CDR3 reads TGTGCCAGCAGCCGCGCGGGGGGGCCTGGGGGCAATCAGCCCCAGCATTTT. Translation gives CASSRAGGPGGNQPQHF. The chain has TRBV7-9 and TRBJ1-5; tentative D call: TRBD1 (6 bases). V shed 5 bases and J shed 2 bases, with 19 bases lying between them. The CDR3 covers 17 residues. Germline V gene lookup returns CDR1 SEHNR and CDR2 FQNEAQ (reference sequence).

This chain connects TRBV18 to TRBJ2-3, with D perhaps TRBD1 (10 bases). Trimming pared 3 bases from V and 6 bases from J, leaving 34 bases between. CDR3 length: 21 amino acids. Looked up from germline, CDR1 is KGHSH and CDR2 is LQKENI. The CDR3 reads CASSPRRDRGGGRASADTQYF. CDR3 in DNA: TGTGCCAGCTCACCGCGCCGGGACAGGGGAGGCGGGAGGGCCTCGGCCGATACGCAGTATTTT. Supplemented by reference TRBV18 and TRBJ2-3, the full variable domain reads NAGVMQNPRHLVRRRGQEARLRCSPMKGHSHVYWYRQLPEEGLKFMVYLQKENIIDESGMPKERFSAEFPKEGPSILRIQQVVRGDSAAYFCASSPRRDRGGGRASADTQYFGPGTRLTVL.

V gene TRBV2 combines with J gene TRBJ2-1; tentatively, D is TRBD1 (6 bases). Trimming pared 6 bases from V and 9 bases from J, leaving 15 bases between. Germline V gene lookup returns CDR1 SNHLY and CDR2 FYNNEI. The CDR3 has 13 amino acids. Here the CDR3 DNA reads TGTGCCAGCAGGGAACAGGGAGAAAGTGAGCAGTTCTTC. Its translation: CASREQGESEQFF.

J is TRBJ1-5 and V is TRBV19; D not certain. Trimming left V 5 bases short and J 5 bases short, with 10 bases between. From germline, CDR1 is LNHDA and CDR2 SQIVND (reference sequence). This CDR3 comprises 13 residues. Here the CDR3 DNA reads TGTGCCAGTAGTCCCAACCCCTATCAGCCCCAGCATTTT. Its protein product is CASSPNPYQPQHF. Full variable domain (outside the CDR3, taken from reference TRBV19 and TRBJ1-5): DGGITQSPKYLFRKEGQNVTLSCEQNLNHDAMYWYRQDPGQGLRLIYYSQIVNDFQKGDIAEGYSVSREKKESFPLTVTSAQKNPTAFYLCASSPNPYQPQHFGDGTRLSIL.

The gene calls are TRBV2 and TRBJ1-6; 8 bases fit TRBD1. Germline V gene data show CDR1 as SNHLY and CDR2 as FYNNEI. This CDR3 spans 14 amino acids. After removal of 5 bases from V and 8 bases from J, the junction contained 5 bases not matched to a gene. CDR3 protein: CASSISDRDSPLHF. The CDR3 DNA follows: TGTGCCAGCAGTATATCGGACAGGGATTCACCCCTCCACTTT.

This chain links TRBV28 with TRBJ1-5, with D hard to call. Germline CDR1 reads MDHEN; CDR2 reads SYDVKM. Trimming removed 2 bases at V and 4 bases at J, with 9 bases between. The CDR3 contains 14 residues. Here the CDR3 reads CASSLEGNNQPQHF. The DNA for the CDR3 is TGTGCCAGCAGTTTAGAAGGTAATAATCAGCCCCAGCATTTT.

The chain carries TRBV4-1 and TRBJ1-6; D is undetermined. V shed 11 bases and J shed 7 bases, with 12 bases lying between them. The CDR3 length is 12 residues. Looked up from germline, CDR1 is MGHRA and CDR2 is YSYEKL. The CDR3 DNA follows: TGCGCCTCGCTGGGAATCAATTCACCCCTCCACTTT. Its translation: CASLGINSPLHF.

The J gene is TRBJ1-3, the V gene TRBV5-6; a possible D gene is TRBD1 (6 bases). Germline CDR1 SGHDT, CDR2 YYEEEE. This CDR3 contains 12 residues. V was trimmed by 3 bases and J by 8 bases, leaving 9 bases between them. Here the CDR3 reads CASSSGDYTIYF. For the CDR3, the DNA is TGTGCCAGCAGCTCAGGGGATTACACCATATATTTT.

The genes are TRBV9 and TRBJ2-3, with D unresolved. The CDR3 covers 14 residues. In germline, CDR1 is SGDLS, CDR2 YYNGEE. The V gene lost 0 bases and the J gene lost 0 bases, with 5 bases spanning the gap. The CDR3 DNA reads as TGTGCCAGCAGCGTAGTCGGGAGCACAGATACGCAGTATTTT. Residues: CASSVVGSTDTQYF.

J is TRBJ2-7 and V is TRBV5-8; no clear D. V was pared by 0 bases and J by 6 bases, with 16 bases between. This CDR3 has 15 amino acids. The germline CDR1 and CDR2 sequences are SGHTS and YDEGEE. In nucleotides, the CDR3 is TGTGCCAGCAGCTTGGGAGACCGGACGGCTCTCGAGCAGTACGTC. This sequence encodes CASSLGDRTALEQYV.

This chain joins TRBV7-2 and TRBJ2-5, with 9 bases identical to TRBD2. Germline lookup yields CDR1 SGHTA and CDR2 FQGNSA. CDR3 length equals 16 residues. Trimming took 2 bases from V and 4 from J; bases not matched to a gene: 8. The CDR3 region is CASSLSAAGGGETQYF. The CDR3 region has the DNA TGTGCCAGCAGCTTAAGTGCAGCGGGAGGAGGAGAGACCCAGTACTTC.

The chain links TRBV19 to TRBJ1-1; D remains unclear. Germline CDR1 LNHDA, CDR2 SQIVND (reference sequence). The CDR3 is 11 amino acids. V lost 2 bases and J lost 6, with 4 bases in between. CDR3 amino acids: CASSISSEAFF. CDR3 nucleotide sequence: TGTGCCAGTAGTATATCTTCTGAAGCTTTCTTT.

This clone was seen a handful of times. The chain links TRBV11-2 to TRBJ2-7; weak D call: TRBD1 (5 bases). V lost 0 bases to trimming and J lost 4 bases, with 10 bases between them. From germline, CDR1 is SGHAT and CDR2 FQNNGV. The length of the CDR3 is 14 residues. The CDR3 region is CASSLDWQGYEQYV. CDR3 DNA: TGTGCCAGCAGCTTAGACTGGCAGGGTTACGAGCAGTACGTC.

This sequence joins TRBV7-2 and TRBJ1-1; the D gene is possibly TRBD1 (5 bases). V was cut by 5 bases and J by 1 base, with 8 bases left in between. Germline CDR1 and CDR2: SGHTA and FQGNSA. The CDR3 has 13 residues. CDR3 nucleotide sequence: TGTGCCAGCAGCCCTACAGGGAACACTGAAGCTTTCTTT. Its protein product is CASSPTGNTEAFF.

This clone was seen a single time. The chain employs TRBV27 and TRBJ1-6; 7 nucleotides agree with TRBD1. The trim removed 5 bases at V and 7 bases at J, leaving 11 bases unmatched. There are 16 residues in the CDR3. The V gene's germline CDR1 is MNHEY and CDR2 SMNVEV (reference sequence). This CDR3 reads CASSNRGQGPNSPLHF. For the CDR3, the DNA is TGTGCCAGCAGTAACAGGGGCCAAGGCCCCAATTCACCCCTCCACTTT.

The chain joins TRBV7-2 to TRBJ1-2; no clear D. This CDR3 region has 14 residues. Per germline, CDR1 SGHTA and CDR2 FQGNSA. V was cut by 5 bases and J by 5 bases, with 15 bases left in between. CDR3 protein: CASSPGSFEYGYTF. The CDR3 DNA sequence: TGTGCCAGCAGCCCGGGATCCTTTGAATATGGCTACACCTTC.

This chain connects TRBV15 to TRBJ1-1; D unresolved. V lost 0 bases and J 0 bases, leaving 2 bases between the germline ends. Germline V gives CDR1 LNHNV, CDR2 YYDKDF (reference sequence). The CDR3 runs 13 residues. Here the CDR3 DNA reads TGTGCCACCAGCAGAGATCTGAACACTGAAGCTTTCTTT. The encoded protein is CATSRDLNTEAFF.

The rearrangement links TRBV6-1 to TRBJ2-1; D ambiguous. V lost 0 bases and J lost 0, with 9 bases in between. The CDR3 extends over 16 amino acids. The germline V gene has CDR1 MNHNS and CDR2 SASEGT. The CDR3 region is CASSEAPGGSYNEQFF. The CDR3 nucleotides read TGTGCCAGCAGTGAAGCCCCGGGTGGCTCCTACAATGAGCAGTTCTTC.

The J gene is TRBJ2-7, the V gene TRBV21-1; TRBD1, the table's D call, was not compared with the DNA. TRBV21-1 is reported as a pseudogene. The CDR3 spans 17 residues. CDR3 DNA: TGTGCCAGCAGCCTCAGCGGGTGGCAGGGGGAAACCTACGAGCAGTACTTC. This encodes CASSLSGWQGETYEQYF.

This clone was detected only a few times. V and J are TRBV7-2 and TRBJ2-1; TRBD2 agrees at 16 bases. J lost 5 bases, V lost 5 bases, and 6 bases had no gene match. Germline V CDR1 and CDR2: SGHTA, FQGNSA. The CDR3 is made up of 17 amino acids. The CDR3 DNA is TGTGCCAGCAGCCTTCCCGGGACTAGCGGGAGGGACAATGAGCAGTTCTTC. Translating it yields CASSLPGTSGRDNEQFF.

CDR3 residues: CASSFLFQSNQPQHF. The DNA for the CDR3 is TGTGCCAGCAGTTTCCTCTTCCAGAGCAATCAGCCCCAGCATTTT. The V gene is TRBV28, the J gene TRBJ1-5; no firm D call. The V gene lost 3 bases and the J gene lost 1 base, with 10 bases spanning the gap. The CDR3 contains 15 residues. Germline CDR1 MDHEN, CDR2 SYDVKM.

This chain uses TRBV12-3 or TRBV12-4 with TRBJ1-4; D call uncertain. The ends were cut back, 5 bases at V and 5 bases at J, with 9 bases in the middle. The CDR3 has 13 amino acids. The CDR3: CASSGGKNEKLFF. The DNA of the CDR3 is TGTGCCAGCAGTGGAGGGAAGAATGAAAAACTGTTTTTT.

The chain is built from TRBV24-1 and TRBJ2-7, with D possibly being TRBD1 or TRBD2 (5 bases each). The CDR3 spans 17 residues. The germline CDR1 and CDR2 sequences are KGHDR and SFDVKD. Trimming left V 2 bases short and J 3 bases short, with 19 bases between. DNA for the CDR3: TGTGCCACCAGTGATTCAGGGCCCCGGACTGGCCTCTACGAGCAGTACTTC. This codes for CATSDSGPRTGLYEQYF.

J is TRBJ2-1 and V is TRBV11-2; either TRBD1 or TRBD2 may supply D (5 bases each). V was shortened by 7 bases and J by 4 bases, with 14 bases between the two germline ends. The CDR3 runs 14 residues. Germline V gene sequence: CDR1 SGHAT, CDR2 FQNNGV. CDR3 loop: CASNLGTGYNEQFF. The CDR3, as DNA: TGTGCCAGCAACCTCGGGACCGGTTACAATGAGCAGTTCTTC.

About this clone: Relative to the germline gene, one junction end is altered; a read error may explain this. CDR3 sequence: CASSQARDSSTGANVLTF. CDR3 in DNA: TGTGCCAGCAGTCAAGCCCGGGACAGTTCGACTGGGGCCAACGTCCTGACTTTC. This chain connects TRBV6-1 to TRBJ2-6; 7 bases map to TRBD1. From germline, CDR1 is MNHNS and CDR2 SASEGT. The CDR3 loop spans 18 amino acids.

This chain uses TRBV3-1 (or the pseudogene TRBV3-2) with TRBJ2-7; D unresolved. CDR1 is LGHDT and CDR2 is YNNKEL in the germline V gene (reference sequence). The CDR3 spans 14 residues. Trimming took 4 bases from V and 0 from J, leaving 10 bases between them. Here the CDR3 DNA reads TGTGCCAGCAGCCCCTTCGGCAGCTCCTACGAGCAGTACTTC. It yields the protein CASSPFGSSYEQYF.

This chain connects TRBV5-8 to TRBJ2-3; 8 nucleotides agree with TRBD2. The CDR3 covers 20 residues. The germline CDR1 and CDR2 sequences are SGHTS and YDEGEE. Trimming removed 2 bases from V and 8 bases from J; junction bases left unmatched: 25. The CDR3 loop reads CASSFFPGRVVRSGGGTQYF. As DNA, the CDR3 is TGTGCCAGCAGCTTCTTTCCCGGCAGGGTGGTACGGAGCGGGGGAGGTACGCAGTATTTT. The full variable domain, in which reference TRBV5-8 and TRBJ2-3 provide the parts outside the CDR3, is EAGVTQSPTHLIKTRGQQATLRCSPISGHTSVYWYQQALGLGLQFLLWYDEGEERNRGNFPPRFSGRQFPNYSSELNVNALELEDSALYLCASSFFPGRVVRSGGGTQYFGPGTRLTVL.